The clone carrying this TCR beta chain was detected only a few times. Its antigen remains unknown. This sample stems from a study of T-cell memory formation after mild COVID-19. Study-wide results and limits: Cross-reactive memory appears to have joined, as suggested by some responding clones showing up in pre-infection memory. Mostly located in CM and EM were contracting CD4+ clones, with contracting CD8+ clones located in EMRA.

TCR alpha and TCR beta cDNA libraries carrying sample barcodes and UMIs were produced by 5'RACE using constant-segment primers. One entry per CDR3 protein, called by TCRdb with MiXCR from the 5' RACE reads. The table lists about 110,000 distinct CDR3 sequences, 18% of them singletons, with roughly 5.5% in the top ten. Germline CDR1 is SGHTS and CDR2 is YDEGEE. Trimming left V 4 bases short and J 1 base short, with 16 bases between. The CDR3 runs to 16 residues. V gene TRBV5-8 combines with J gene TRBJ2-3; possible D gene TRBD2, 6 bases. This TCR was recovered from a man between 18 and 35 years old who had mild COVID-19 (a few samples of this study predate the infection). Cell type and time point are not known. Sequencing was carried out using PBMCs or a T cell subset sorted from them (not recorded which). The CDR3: CASSGGVGYRTDTQYF. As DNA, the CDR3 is TGTGCCAGCAGCGGAGGGGTCGGGTATCGCACAGATACGCAGTATTTT.